The 12 T cell receptor beta chains below were found in one sample sequenced in a study of T cell clonality in common variable immunodeficiency. This table comes from immunoSEQ multiplex PCR, and its TCRdb copy is limited to in-frame clones, with some not included. This sample has tens of thousands of clones and no singletons, with around 1.7% in the ten largest. The specimen sequenced was peripheral blood mononuclear cells. Receptors were obtained from a person between 18 and 69 years old in good health.

This clone has ten or more counts. The read terminates 3 residues ahead of where the CDR3 ends, so the germline J gene completes it. J is TRBJ1-4 and V is TRBV4-2, with 9 nucleotides matching TRBD1. Germline V gene lookup returns CDR1 LGHNA and CDR2 YNFKEQ. CDR3 length equals 16 residues. The junction had 5 bases not matched to a gene; V was cut back by 2 bases and J by 4 bases. The sequenced part of the CDR3 DNA is TGTGCCAGCAGCCAATTAGTGGGACAGGGTAATGAAAAA. Its translation is CASSQLVGQGNEK. The full CDR3 protein reads CASSQLVGQGNEKLFF.

The table lists this clone with many counts. The read ends 3 residues early relative to the CDR3; the germline J gene fills the gap. The chain carries TRBV7-3 and TRBJ1-1; D unresolved. Germline CDR1 reads SGHTA; CDR2 reads FQGTGA. The V and J ends lost 0 bases and 2 bases respectively, with 4 bases between them. CDR3 length: 13 residues. CDR3 protein: CASSLTSNTEAFF. CDR3 DNA (partial): TGTGCCAGCAGCTTAACTAGCAACACTGAA.

This clone appeared many times. The read falls 3 residues short of the CDR3 end, and the missing part is taken from the germline J gene. V and J are TRBV20-1 and TRBJ2-2; D is possibly TRBD1 (5 bases). The germline gives CDR1 DFQATT, CDR2 SNEGSKA (reference sequence). The CDR3 length is 13 residues. Trimming shortened V by 1 base and J by 5 bases, and 8 bases separated the two germline ends. The part of the CDR3 DNA that was read is TGCAGTGCTAGAGTGGGGCGTACCGGGGAG. Protein sequence: CSARVGRTGE. The complete CDR3 protein is CSARVGRTGELFF.

Ten or more counts support this clone. The sequenced fragment ends 3 residues before the CDR3 boundary, so the rest is inferred from the germline J gene. V and J are TRBV30 and TRBJ1-2; D possibly corresponds to TRBD1 (5 bases). CDR1 and CDR2 from the germline V gene are GTSNPN and SVGIG (reference sequence). V was pared by 5 bases and J by 5 bases, with 24 bases between. The CDR3 consists of 16 residues. CDR3 in amino acids: CAWSGGTAVAVYGYTF. The sequenced part of the CDR3 DNA is TGTGCCTGGTCGGGGGGTACGGCCGTGGCTGTATATGGC.

This clone was recorded at least ten times. The read stops 3 residues short of the end of the CDR3; the missing end is completed from the germline J gene. The sample carries other DNA sequences with the same CDR3. The V call is TRBV7-3, the J call TRBJ2-7, with D perhaps matching TRBD1 (6 bases). The germline gives CDR1 SGHTA, CDR2 FQGTGA. This CDR3 is built from 13 residues. Trimming pared 2 bases from V and 1 base from J, leaving 6 bases between. Incomplete CDR3 DNA: TGTGCCAGCAGCTTAGACAGGTCCTACGAG. Amino acids: CASSLDRSYE. Given in full, the CDR3 is CASSLDRSYEQYF.

This clone was seen at least ten times. The read comes to an end 3 residues before the CDR3 does, leaving the germline J gene to fill in the end. V and J are TRBV5-1 and TRBJ1-2; D ambiguous. Germline-derived CDR1 and CDR2 are SGHRS and YFSETQ. The germline V and J ends were trimmed by 0 bases and 4 bases, with 10 bases remaining between them. The CDR3 is 14 residues long. The sequenced CDR3 bases are TGCGCCAGCAGCTTGGCCGACGCGGGCTATGGC. Translated, it gives CASSLADAGYG. The entire CDR3 sequence reads CASSLADAGYGYTF.

This clone has at least ten counts. The CDR3 is cut off 3 residues early in the read; its end comes from the germline J gene. This chain uses TRBV2 with TRBJ2-3; D may be TRBD2 (6 bases). CDR1 and CDR2 from the germline V gene are SNHLY and FYNNEI. V lost 8 bases and J 2 bases, leaving 11 bases between the germline ends. CDR3 size: 13 residues. Here the CDR3 reads CASDGGVTDTQYF. Partial CDR3 DNA: TGTGCCAGCGATGGAGGGGTCACAGATACG.

Worth noting for this clone: The read finishes 3 residues shy of the CDR3 end, and the germline J gene is used to complete it. The chain combines TRBV18 with TRBJ2-4, with TRBD1 matching 7 bases. This CDR3 has 14 amino acids. V shed 3 bases and J 1 base; nucleotides not matched to a gene: 0. CDR1 KGHSH and CDR2 LQKENI come from the germline V gene. The CDR3 loop reads CASSPGQAKNIQYF. CDR3 DNA (partial): TGTGCCAGCTCACCGGGACAGGCCAAAAACATT.

This clone appeared many times. The part of the CDR3 DNA that was read is TGTGCCACCAGTGATTTGCGGGCAGATACG. This gives the protein CATSDLRADT. The full-length CDR3 reads as CATSDLRADTQYF. The rearrangement links TRBV24-1 to TRBJ2-3; D remains unclear. The CDR3 is cut off 3 residues early in the read; its end comes from the germline J gene. V dropped 0 bases and J dropped 4 bases, with 4 bases sitting between them. In germline, CDR1 is KGHDR, CDR2 SFDVKD. This CDR3 contains 13 residues.

In this sample, this clone turned up many times. The read is 3 residues too short to cover the CDR3 end, so that end is filled in from the germline J gene. V is TRBV30 and J is TRBJ1-6; D is possibly TRBD1 (5 bases). The CDR3 consists of 16 residues. From germline, CDR1 is GTSNPN and CDR2 SVGIG (reference sequence). The ends were cut back, 2 bases at V and 6 bases at J, with 17 bases in the middle. The part of the CDR3 DNA that was read is TGTGCCTGGAGTCCGACCCAGGGAGGCCCTAATTCACCC. This translates into CAWSPTQGGPNSP. The CDR3 as a whole reads CAWSPTQGGPNSPLHF. Filled out from reference TRBV30 and TRBJ1-6, the complete variable domain reads SQTIHQWPATLVQPVGSPLSLECTVEGTSNPNLYWYRQAAGRGLQLLFYSVGIGQISSEVPQNLSASRPQDRQFILSSKKLLLSDSGFYLCAWSPTQGGPNSPLHFGNGTRLTVT.

Ten or more counts support this clone. The DNA ends 3 residues before the CDR3 does, and the rest of the CDR3 is filled in from the germline J gene. The J gene is TRBJ2-1, the V gene TRBV12-5; possible D gene TRBD1, 6 bases. Per the germline V gene, CDR1 is LGHNT and CDR2 is FRNRAP. The CDR3 extends over 16 amino acids. The ends were cut back, 7 bases at V and 2 bases at J, with 18 bases in the middle. The CDR3 sequence is CASDHTGKGAYNEQFF. Incomplete CDR3 DNA: TGTGCTAGTGATCATACAGGGAAAGGTGCCTACAATGAG. Based on the CDR3 plus reference TRBV12-5 and TRBJ2-1, the full variable domain is DARVTQTPRHKVTEMGQEVTMRCQPILGHNTVFWYRQTMMQGLELLAYFRNRAPLDDSGMPKDRFSAEMPDATLATLKIQPSEPRDSAVYFCASDHTGKGAYNEQFFGPGTRLTVL.

Many counts were recorded for this clone. CDR3 DNA (partial): TGTGCCAGCAGCGGACTAGCGGTTCCCGTTTTTACTAGCAATGAG. This encodes CASSGLAVPVFTSNE. The entire CDR3 is CASSGLAVPVFTSNEQFF. The J gene is TRBJ2-1, the V gene TRBV2; the match to TRBD2 covers 10 bases. The CDR3 end falls 3 residues outside the read, so it is completed with the germline J gene. Germline CDR1 and CDR2: SNHLY and FYNNEI. The CDR3 loop spans 18 amino acids. With 6 bases clipped from V and 6 bases from J, the junction kept 17 bases outside the gene matches.